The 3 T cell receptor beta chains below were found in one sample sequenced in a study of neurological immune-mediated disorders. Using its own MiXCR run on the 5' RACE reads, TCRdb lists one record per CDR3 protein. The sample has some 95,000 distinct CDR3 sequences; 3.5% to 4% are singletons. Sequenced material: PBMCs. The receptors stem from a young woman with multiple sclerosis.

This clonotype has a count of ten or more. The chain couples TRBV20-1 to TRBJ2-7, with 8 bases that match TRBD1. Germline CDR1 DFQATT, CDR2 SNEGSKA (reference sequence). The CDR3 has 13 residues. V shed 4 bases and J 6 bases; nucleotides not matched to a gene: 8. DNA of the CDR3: TGCAGTGCTATGACAGGGGTCGAGTTCGAGCAGTACTTC. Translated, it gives CSAMTGVEFEQYF.

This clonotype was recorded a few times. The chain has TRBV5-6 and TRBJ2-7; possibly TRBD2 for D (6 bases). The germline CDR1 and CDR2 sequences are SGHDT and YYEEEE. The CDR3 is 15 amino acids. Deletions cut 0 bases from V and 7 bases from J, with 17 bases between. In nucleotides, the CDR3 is TGTGCCAGCAGCTTGGTATTATTGGGGGGATGGGAGCAGTACTTC. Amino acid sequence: CASSLVLLGGWEQYF.

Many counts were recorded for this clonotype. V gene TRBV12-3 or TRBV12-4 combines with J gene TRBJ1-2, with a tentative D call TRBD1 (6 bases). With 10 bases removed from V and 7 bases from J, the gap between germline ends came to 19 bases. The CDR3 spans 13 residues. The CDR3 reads CAILLWGGTGYTF. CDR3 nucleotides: TGTGCCATCCTACTCTGGGGGGGCACTGGCTACACCTTC.